Listed here are 27 T cell receptor beta chains from one sample, sequenced in a study of CD8 T cells in ankylosing spondylitis (dated by TCRdb to the late 2010s). The library was built by means of 5' RACE. TCRdb names Illumina HiSeq 2500 as the instrument used. TCRdb reprocessing: public reads trimmed at Q25 with fastp, clones called with MiXCR, in-frame beta chains kept. Entries that share a CDR3 protein sequence are merged under the most common genes and DNA. Within this sample are approximately 92,000 distinct CDR3 sequences, with about 8.1% of them counted one time only. The ten largest clones capture under 6% of the sample. Source material: blood, either unsorted or a sorted T cell fraction (not recorded which). All receptors derive from a male donor with ankylosing spondylitis or in good health (not recorded which).

This clonotype was recorded many times. V is TRBV20-1 and J is TRBJ1-2, with D uncertain. The CDR3 loop spans 14 amino acids. Germline CDR1 and CDR2: DFQATT and SNEGSKA (reference sequence). The V gene lost 6 bases and the J gene lost 2 bases, with 16 bases spanning the gap. CDR3 coding DNA: TGCAGTGCCAGCGGACGTACGATAAACTATGGCTACACCTTC. It specifies CSASGRTINYGYTF.

There are many counts of this clonotype. Here the CDR3 DNA reads TGTGCCAGCAGCTTAGATGGACAGGGTTCCAATGAGCAGTTCTTC. Encoded protein: CASSLDGQGSNEQFF. V usage is TRBV11-2 and J usage is TRBJ2-1, with TRBD1 identical over 8 bases. CDR1 and CDR2 (germline): SGHAT, FQNNGV. J was trimmed by 6 bases and V by 0 bases; bases with no gene match: 4. CDR3 length: 15 residues.

This clonotype has a count of ten or more. This rearrangement joins TRBV4-2 to TRBJ1-1, with D hard to call. V was pared by 1 base and J by 0 bases, with 9 bases between. This CDR3 spans 15 amino acids. Germline V gene data show CDR1 as LGHNA and CDR2 as YNFKEQ. CDR3: CASSQGQTMNTEAFF. The CDR3 DNA reads TGTGCCAGCAGCCAAGGCCAGACGATGAACACTGAAGCTTTCTTT.

This clonotype was picked up many times. The genes are TRBV29-1 and TRBJ2-7; 12 nucleotides agree with TRBD2. The CDR3 contains 16 residues. V dropped 8 bases and J dropped 0; count of bases not matched to a gene: 11. Germline V lookup: CDR1 SQVTM, CDR2 ANQGSEA. The CDR3 sequence: CSPLPGLAGSSYEQYF. The CDR3 DNA reads as TGCAGCCCCCTGCCAGGACTAGCGGGGAGCTCCTACGAGCAGTACTTC.

The count of this clonotype is one. This sequence joins TRBV7-8 and TRBJ2-2, with 8 bases that match TRBD2. The J segment lost 7 bases and the V segment lost 5 bases, leaving 9 bases of the junction unmatched. This CDR3 is 15 amino acids long. The germline V gene encodes CDR1 SGHVS and CDR2 FQNEAQ. The CDR3 DNA follows: TGTGCCAGCAGCCCGCTAGCGGGCTCAGGCGGGGAGCTGTTTTTT. Residues: CASSPLAGSGGELFF.

This clonotype has only a few counts. This CDR3 reads CASSSNRGRGETQYF. The CDR3 DNA is TGTGCCAGCAGCTCTAACAGGGGGCGGGGAGAGACCCAGTACTTC. This chain uses TRBV11-2 with TRBJ2-5; TRBD1 agrees at 9 bases. CDR1 SGHAT and CDR2 FQNNGV come from the germline V gene. V lost 4 bases and J lost 4; bases outside the gene matches: 7. The CDR3 contains 15 residues.

This clonotype was counted at least ten times. V and J are TRBV24-1 and TRBJ2-1; 10 bases agree with TRBD2. Germline assignment: CDR1 KGHDR and CDR2 SFDVKD. Trimming cost V 4 bases and J 7 bases; bases outside gene matches: 9. The CDR3 covers 16 residues. DNA of the CDR3: TGTGCCACCAGTGACCTTATAGCGGGGGGAGGGAATGAGCAGTTCTTC. Translating gives CATSDLIAGGGNEQFF.

Turning to this clonotype: This sequence may be a read error, since a much larger clone differs from it by one base. V is TRBV29-1 and J is TRBJ1-1; D might be TRBD1 (6 bases). The CDR3 has 13 amino acids. CDR1 and CDR2 from the germline V gene are SQVTM and ANQGSEA. This CDR3 is CSVETGLGTETFF. Here the CDR3 DNA reads TGCAGCGTAGAGACAGGTTTGGGCACTGAAACTTTCTTT.

A word on this clonotype: This sequence may be a read error, since a much larger clone differs from it by one base. V is TRBV5-6 and J is TRBJ2-7; 9 positions match TRBD1. This CDR3 contains 14 residues. The trim removed 5 bases at V and 6 bases at J, leaving 9 bases unmatched. In germline, CDR1 is SGHDT, CDR2 YYEEEE. CDR3 sequence reads: CASRGTGKVSEQYF. In DNA, the CDR3 is TGTGCCAGCAGGGGGACAGGGAAAGTCTCCGAGCAGTACTTC.

This clonotype was detected ten times or more. The chain uses TRBV29-1 and TRBJ2-7, with 9 bases fitting TRBD2. J lost 3 bases, V lost 3 bases, and 12 bases had no gene match. This CDR3 is built from 16 residues. The V gene's germline CDR1 is SQVTM and CDR2 ANQGSEA. CDR3 residues: CSVDASPAGGLYEQYF. The CDR3 nucleotides read TGCAGCGTTGACGCCTCTCCGGCGGGGGGGCTCTACGAGCAGTACTTC.

Many counts were recorded for this clonotype. The chain recombines TRBV9 with TRBJ2-3; TRBD2 matches 10 bases. After removal of 4 bases from V and 5 bases from J, the junction contained 4 bases not matched to a gene. CDR3 length: 14 amino acids. Germline V gives CDR1 SGDLS, CDR2 YYNGEE. CDR3 region: CASSSRTSGDTQYF. CDR3 nucleotide sequence: TGTGCCAGCAGCTCCCGGACTAGCGGAGATACGCAGTATTTT.

There are many counts of this clonotype. V is TRBV18 and J is TRBJ1-2, with unresolved D. The V end lost 0 bases, the J end lost 5 bases, and 13 bases lay between the germline ends. The CDR3 runs to 15 residues. Per the germline V gene, CDR1 is KGHSH and CDR2 is LQKENI. CDR3 in DNA: TGTGCCAGCTCACCACCGGCCGGTCGCGGTTATGGCTACACCTTC. Its translation is CASSPPAGRGYGYTF.

This clonotype was seen ten or more times. The J gene is TRBJ1-5, the V gene TRBV7-2, with TRBD1 as a possible D gene (6 bases). CDR1 SGHTA and CDR2 FQGNSA come from the germline V gene. Trimming removed 5 bases from V and 6 bases from J, with 17 bases in between. This CDR3 region has 15 residues. CDR3 region: CASSATGSVSQPQHF. The CDR3, as DNA: TGTGCCAGCAGCGCTACAGGGTCGGTGAGTCAGCCCCAGCATTTT.

The rearrangement joins TRBV12-3 or TRBV12-4 to TRBJ2-3, with 9 nucleotides matching TRBD1. V shed 5 bases, J shed 3 bases, and the junction held 6 bases outside the gene matches. The CDR3 consists of 15 residues. In nucleotides, the CDR3 is TGTGCCAGCAGTCCCGGGACAGGGTTAACAGATACGCAGTATTTT. Translating it yields CASSPGTGLTDTQYF.

Comment on this clonotype: This sequence may be a read error, since a much larger clone differs from it by one base. V is TRBV9 and J is TRBJ2-5, with TRBD1 identical over 8 bases. The CDR3 is 17 amino acids. The germline CDR1 and CDR2 sequences are SGDLS and YYNGEE. CDR3 nucleotides: TGTGCCAGCAGCCCAACCCGAGGAAGACAGGGGCCGGAGAACCAGTACTTC. Translating gives CASSPTRGRQGPENQYF.

This clonotype has a count of ten or more. This chain connects TRBV5-1 to TRBJ2-2, with 9 bases matching TRBD1. The trim removed 5 bases at V and 4 bases at J, leaving 9 bases unmatched. The CDR3 has 16 amino acids. Germline CDR1 and CDR2: SGHRS and YFSETQ. The CDR3 sequence: CASRPGQGSFTGELFF. CDR3 nucleotides: TGCGCCAGCAGGCCCGGACAGGGGTCTTTCACCGGGGAGCTGTTTTTT.

This clonotype was observed at least ten times. This sequence joins TRBV5-1 and TRBJ1-3, with a weak D call TRBD1 (5 bases). Trimming pared 0 bases from V and 4 bases from J, leaving 11 bases between. CDR3 length: 15 amino acids. Germline V gene sequence: CDR1 SGHRS, CDR2 YFSETQ. The CDR3 here is CASSLGRASGNTIYF. CDR3 DNA: TGCGCCAGCAGCTTGGGCAGGGCTTCCGGAAACACCATATATTTT.

This clonotype was counted at least ten times. The CDR3, as DNA: TGTGCCAGCTCTACTCCGGGACACCAAAATGAGCAGTTCTTC. This sequence encodes CASSTPGHQNEQFF. V gene TRBV28 combines with J gene TRBJ2-1; D is possibly TRBD1 (6 bases). Between the trimmed V and J ends, which lost 8 bases and 7 bases, there was a span of 18 bases. CDR1 and CDR2 (germline): MDHEN, SYDVKM. This CDR3 has 14 residues.

This clonotype occurred many times. The chain has TRBV5-5 and TRBJ1-5; D not resolved. This CDR3 contains 16 residues. Germline lookup yields CDR1 SGHKS and CDR2 YYEKEE (reference sequence). Deletions cut 4 bases from V and 0 bases from J, with 14 bases between. CDR3 protein: CASSPLPGNSNQPQHF. In DNA, the CDR3 is TGTGCCAGCAGCCCACTTCCGGGCAATAGCAATCAGCCCCAGCATTTT.

This clonotype was counted many times. The chain joins TRBV20-1 to TRBJ1-6, with 11 bases lining up with TRBD1. The CDR3 is 16 residues long. With V trimmed by 3 bases and J by 7 bases, 8 bases remained unmatched. Germline V CDR1 and CDR2: DFQATT, SNEGSKA (reference sequence). The CDR3 DNA follows: TGCAGTGCTAGTGGACAGGGGGCAAGTCAAAATTCACCCCTCCACTTT. Its translation is CSASGQGASQNSPLHF.

This clonotype was seen repeatedly, ten times or more. The V and J genes are TRBV12-3 or TRBV12-4 and TRBJ2-3, with 9 bases identical to TRBD1. V shed 6 bases and J 3 bases; nucleotides not matched to a gene: 7. The length of the CDR3 is 15 residues. CDR3 sequence (DNA): TGTGCCAGCAGACTGGACAGGGGAGTTACAGATACGCAGTATTTT. This sequence encodes CASRLDRGVTDTQYF.

The sample holds many counts of this clonotype. The chain is built from TRBV5-5 and TRBJ2-2, with 7 bases identical to TRBD1. The CDR3 consists of 15 residues. The germline gives CDR1 SGHKS, CDR2 YYEKEE (reference sequence). J lost 6 bases, V lost 0 bases, and 5 bases had no gene match. The CDR3 spells CASSLEAGGAGELFF. CDR3 nucleotides: TGTGCCAGCAGCTTGGAGGCAGGGGGTGCCGGGGAGCTGTTTTTT.

The sample holds many counts of this clonotype. V gene TRBV12-3 or TRBV12-4 combines with J gene TRBJ2-5; D unclear. This CDR3 has 11 residues. Trimming pared 5 bases from V and 10 bases from J, leaving 11 bases between. CDR3: CASSSGPLQYF. CDR3 DNA sequence: TGTGCCAGCAGTAGTGGACCACTCCAGTACTTC.

This clonotype was observed at least ten times. The V and J genes are TRBV6-2 or TRBV6-3 and TRBJ2-1, with 7 bases identical to TRBD2. Germline CDR1 MNHEY, CDR2 SVGEGT. Germline trimming cut 6 bases from V and 4 bases from J; bases unmatched to any gene: 12. The CDR3 is 16 amino acids. The CDR3 nucleotides are TGTGCCAGCAGATCCTTTACCGGGACTATTTACAATGAGCAGTTCTTC. Its protein is CASRSFTGTIYNEQFF.

This clonotype came up many times. This sequence joins TRBV2 and TRBJ2-7; TRBD2 aligns across 11 bases. CDR1 is SNHLY and CDR2 is FYNNEI in the germline V gene. J lost 6 bases, V lost 3 bases, and 7 bases had no gene match. CDR3 length: 15 amino acids. The CDR3 region is CASSDGRLAGIEQYF. Here the CDR3 DNA reads TGTGCCAGCAGTGACGGACGACTAGCGGGGATCGAGCAGTACTTC.

The J gene is TRBJ2-2, the V gene TRBV3-1; 13 positions agree with TRBD2. Germline-derived CDR1 and CDR2 are LGHDT and YNNKEL (reference sequence). Unmatched junction bases numbered 4, after V lost 4 bases and J lost 2 bases. This CDR3 comprises 17 residues. This chain's CDR3 is CASSRTSGGANTGELFF. The CDR3 nucleotides are TGTGCCAGCAGCCGCACTAGCGGGGGGGCCAACACCGGGGAGCTGTTTTTT. The full variable domain, in which reference TRBV3-1 and TRBJ2-2 provide the parts outside the CDR3, is DTAVSQTPKYLVTQMGNDKSIKCEQNLGHDTMYWYKQDSKKFLKIMFSYNNKELIINETVPNRFSPKSPDKAHLNLHINSLELGDSAVYFCASSRTSGGANTGELFFGEGSRLTVL.

Many counts were recorded for this clonotype. The chain uses TRBV5-1 and TRBJ2-1; TRBD2 might be the D (6 bases). The germline gives CDR1 SGHRS, CDR2 YFSETQ. The CDR3 runs 19 residues. Trimming took 4 bases from V and 0 from J, leaving 23 bases between them. The chain's CDR3 is CASSPGRGGDPSSYNEQFF. CDR3 DNA sequence: TGCGCCAGCAGCCCCGGGCGTGGAGGGGACCCCAGCTCCTACAATGAGCAGTTCTTC. The full variable domain, rest sourced from reference TRBV5-1 and TRBJ2-1, is KAGVTQTPRYLIKTRGQQVTLSCSPISGHRSVSWYQQTPGQGLQFLFEYFSETQRNKGNFPGRFSGRQFSNSRSEMNVSTLELGDSALYLCASSPGRGGDPSSYNEQFFGPGTRLTVL.